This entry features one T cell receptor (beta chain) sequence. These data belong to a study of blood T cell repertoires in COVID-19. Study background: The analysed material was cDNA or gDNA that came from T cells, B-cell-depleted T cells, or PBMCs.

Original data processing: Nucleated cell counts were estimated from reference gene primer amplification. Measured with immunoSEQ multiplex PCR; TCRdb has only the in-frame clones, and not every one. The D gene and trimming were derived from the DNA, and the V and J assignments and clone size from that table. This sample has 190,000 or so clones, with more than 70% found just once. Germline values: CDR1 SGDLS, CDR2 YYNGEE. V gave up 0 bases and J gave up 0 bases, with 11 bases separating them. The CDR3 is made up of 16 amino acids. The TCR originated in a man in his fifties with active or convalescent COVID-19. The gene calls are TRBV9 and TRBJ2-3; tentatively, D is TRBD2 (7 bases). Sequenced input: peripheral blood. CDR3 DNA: TGTGCCAGCAGCGTAGTTGGGGGGGCCAGCACAGATACGCAGTATTTT. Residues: CASSVVGGASTDTQYF. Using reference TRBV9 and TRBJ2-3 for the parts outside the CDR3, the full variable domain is DSGVTQTPKHLITATGQRVTLRCSPRSGDLSVYWYQQSLDQGLQFLIQYYNGEERAKGNILERFSAQQFPDLHSELNLSSLELGDSALYFCASSVVGGASTDTQYFGPGTRLTVL.